This T cell receptor (beta chain) is drawn from a study of cytomegalovirus exposure and HLA in healthy donors. Study-wide context: Out of fewer than 500 genotyped donors, about 76% belonged to the Caucasian-associated ancestry cluster.

As to this clone: Its target is not known.

Study results and limitations: Donor immune exposure was known only as CMV serostatus. Earlier results showed most TCR beta V segments being productive about 90% or about 30% of the time. Analysis performed later showed TCR beta chains linked to HLA being more clonally expanded than equally common others.

Amplification used 60 Vbeta primers and 13 Jbeta primers. Profiling relied on immunoSEQ multiplex PCR, and the TCRdb table lists in-frame clones only, not all of them. This sample has fewer than 150,000 clones, with less than 75% found just once. V lost 2 bases, J lost 4 bases, and 12 bases stayed unmatched. CDR1 is LNHNV and CDR2 is YYDKDF in the germline V gene (reference sequence). CDR3 length: 18 amino acids. The chain is built from TRBV15 and TRBJ2-3, with 10 nucleotides matching TRBD2. This TCR was sampled from a woman between 40 and 50 years old in good health and CMV-seronegative. Sequencing was carried out using PBMCs. Written as DNA, the CDR3 is TGTGCCACCAGCAGAAACCGAGGACTAGCGGATAATCCAGATACGCAGTATTTT. It is translated as CATSRNRGLADNPDTQYF. The whole variable domain, filled in from reference TRBV15 and TRBJ2-3, reads DAMVIQNPRYQVTQFGKPVTLSCSQTLNHNVMYWYQQKSSQAPKLLFHYYDKDFNNEADTPDNFQSRRPNTSFCFLDIRSPGLGDTAMYLCATSRNRGLADNPDTQYFGPGTRLTVL.